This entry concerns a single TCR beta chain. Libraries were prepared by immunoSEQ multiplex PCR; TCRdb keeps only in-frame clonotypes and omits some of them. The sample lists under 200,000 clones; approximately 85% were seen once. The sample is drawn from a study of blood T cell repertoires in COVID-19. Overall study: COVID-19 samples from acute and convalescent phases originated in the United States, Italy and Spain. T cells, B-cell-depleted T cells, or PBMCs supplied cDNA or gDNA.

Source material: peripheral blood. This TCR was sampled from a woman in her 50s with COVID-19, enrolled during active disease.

CDR3 sequence reads: CSASVIVTGAYEQYF. The CDR3 nucleotides are TGCAGTGCTAGTGTAATAGTGACAGGGGCCTACGAGCAGTACTTC. J is TRBJ2-7 and V is TRBV20-1; TRBD1 aligns across 8 bases. V dropped 3 bases and J dropped 2; count of bases not matched to a gene: 9. Germline V CDR1 and CDR2: DFQATT, SNEGSKA (reference sequence). CDR3 length equals 15 residues.